This is a list of T cell receptor beta chains from one sample in a study of cytomegalovirus exposure and HLA in healthy donors. Sequenced by immunoSEQ multiplex PCR; TCRdb stores in-frame clones only, minus some. The sample has about 150,000 clones; less than 9.5% are singletons. Source material: PBMCs. All receptors derive from a male donor in good health and CMV-seronegative. Each CDR3 is given with its conserved first and last residue. D genes are given only for firm matches. The size of a clone is reported for some rows only, either as once, few or many, or as a class for expanded clones.

clone size | J gene | D gene | V gene | CDR3 protein | CDR3 DNA
few | TRBJ1-2 | . | TRBV5-8 | CASSTKPPLDTF | TGTGCCAGCAGCACGAAACCACCCTTAGACACCTTC
few | TRBJ2-6 | . | TRBV6-4 | CASSDSLSGANVLTF | TGTGCCAGCAGTGACAGCCTCTCTGGGGCCAACGTCCTGACTTTC
. | TRBJ2-7 | TRBD1 | TRBV25-1 | CARTGGLEQYF | TGTGCCAGAACAGGGGGCCTCGAGCAGTACTTC
few | TRBJ1-1 | TRBD1 | TRBV7-2 | CASSPRTGRGGQEAFF | TGTGCCAGCAGCCCTAGGACAGGGAGGGGGGGCCAGGAAGCTTTCTTT
. | TRBJ1-5 | . | TRBV12-5 | CASGCNKLVINRVDQPQHF | TGTGCTAGTGGTTGCAACAAGTTGGTAATAAACCGGGTGGATCAGCCCCAGCATTTT
few | TRBJ1-5 | . | TRBV5-8 | CASSPPIGSNQPQHF | TGTGCCAGCAGCCCCCCCATCGGGAGCAATCAGCCCCAGCATTTT
. | TRBJ2-3 | TRBD2 | TRBV29-1 | CSVVRGSGGPADTQYF | TGCAGCGTTGTGAGGGGAAGCGGGGGGCCCGCAGATACGCAGTATTTT
. | TRBJ1-5 | TRBD1 | TRBV18 | CASSPDRSNQPQHF | TGTGCCAGCTCCCCGGACAGGAGCAATCAGCCCCAGCATTTT
few | TRBJ1-1 | . | TRBV5-1 | CASSLGDVRGEAFF | TGCGCCAGCAGCTTGGGGGACGTACGGGGGGAAGCTTTCTTT
. | TRBJ1-4 | . | TRBV2 | CASSAGHPNEKLFF | TGTGCCAGCAGTGCCGGACACCCTAATGAAAAACTGTTTTTT